The rows below give T cell receptor beta chains drawn from one sample of a study of OX40 agonist ivuxolimab in advanced cancers. Sequencing was performed with immunoSEQ multiplex PCR; in TCRdb, only in-frame clones are kept and a portion is missing. The sample yields tens of thousands of clones, more than 85% seen once. The sample consisted of CD4+ or CD8+ T cells sorted from blood, taken in a trial of the OX40 agonist ivuxolimab. Source of these receptors: an adult with an advanced solid tumor such as melanoma, head and neck, liver or kidney cancer. The CDR3 runs from the conserved cysteine through the conserved F or W. Fields, in order: V gene, D gene, J gene, clone size, CDR3 DNA, CDR3 protein. D genes are given only for firm matches. Some rows have no size entry. The others give once, few or many, or a class for an expanded clone.

V: TRBV5-8
D: -
J: TRBJ2-7
size: -
DNA: TGTGCCAGCAGCTTGCAGGGGAGATTCTACGAGCAGTACTTC
CDR3: CASSLQGRFYEQYF

V: TRBV5-1
D: -
J: TRBJ2-2
size: once
DNA: TGCGCCAGCAGCTTGGCCGGAGCGGCTAGAGCCGGGGAGCTGTTTTTT
CDR3: CASSLAGAARAGELFF

V: TRBV11-2
D: TRBD1
J: TRBJ2-3
size: -
DNA: TGTGCCAGCAGCGCCCCGGGACAGCTAACCGTAAGAAGCACAGATACGCAGTATTTT
CDR3: CASSAPGQLTVRSTDTQYF

V: TRBV4-1
D: -
J: TRBJ1-1
size: few
DNA: TGCGCCAGCAGCCATCCTAAGGACGGATTGAACACTGAAGCTTTCTTT
CDR3: CASSHPKDGLNTEAFF

V: TRBV30
D: -
J: TRBJ2-3
size: -
DNA: TGTGCCTGGAGTGTGGTTGCGTCGGGGGCCGTCACAGATACGCAGTATTTT
CDR3: CAWSVVASGAVTDTQYF

V: TRBV15
D: -
J: TRBJ2-5
size: -
DNA: TGTGCCACCAGCGTCCGTGGGGGGGGGCGAGAGACCCAGTACTTC
CDR3: CATSVRGGGRETQYF

V: TRBV19
D: TRBD1
J: TRBJ2-1
size: -
DNA: TGTGCCAGTAGTAAAACGGGACAGAGCTCCTACAATGAGCAGTTCTTC
CDR3: CASSKTGQSSYNEQFF

V: TRBV5-1
D: TRBD2
J: TRBJ2-1
size: -
DNA: TGCGCCAGCAGCCCCGGGACTAGCGGGGGGAACTACAATGAGCAGTTCTTC
CDR3: CASSPGTSGGNYNEQFF

V: TRBV7-3
D: TRBD1
J: TRBJ2-2
size: -
DNA: TGTGCCAGCAGCTTAACTCCCGGGACAGGGAAGGGGGAGCTGTTTTTT
CDR3: CASSLTPGTGKGELFF

V: TRBV11-2
D: -
J: TRBJ1-2
size: -
DNA: TGTGCCAGCAGCTTAGCGCAGGGCTATGGCTACACCTTC
CDR3: CASSLAQGYGYTF

V: TRBV9
D: TRBD1
J: TRBJ2-2
size: -
DNA: TGTGCCAGCAGCGTAGGGACAGGCCTAAACACCGGGGAGCTGTTTTTT
CDR3: CASSVGTGLNTGELFF

V: TRBV11-3
D: TRBD1
J: TRBJ2-2
size: -
DNA: TGTGCCAGCAGCTCGGAAGGGACAGGGGGAGAGACCGGGGAGCTGTTTTTT
CDR3: CASSSEGTGGETGELFF

V: TRBV13
D: -
J: TRBJ2-7
size: -
DNA: TGTGCCAGCAGCTTCCAGGAGCTCTCCTACGAGCAGTACTTC
CDR3: CASSFQELSYEQYF

V: TRBV19
D: -
J: TRBJ2-3
size: -
DNA: TGTGCCAGTAGTGGTTTTGGGCGAACAGATACGCAGTATTTT
CDR3: CASSGFGRTDTQYF

V: TRBV25-1
D: -
J: TRBJ2-5
size: -
DNA: TGTGCCAGCAGTGAATACAACAGACAAGAGACCCAGTACTTC
CDR3: CASSEYNRQETQYF

V: TRBV27
D: -
J: TRBJ1-6
size: -
DNA: TGTGCCAGCAGTTTCTTGCCCCTATATAATTCACCCCTCCACTTT
CDR3: CASSFLPLYNSPLHF

V: TRBV6-5
D: -
J: TRBJ1-1
size: -
DNA: TGTGCCAGCAGTTTACTCGGAACTGAAGCTTTCTTT
CDR3: CASSLLGTEAFF

V: TRBV12-2
D: -
J: TRBJ2-5
size: -
DNA: TGTGCAAGTCGCTTTAACGGGGCGAACCAAGAGACCCAGTACTTC
CDR3: CASRFNGANQETQYF

V: TRBV9
D: -
J: TRBJ1-3
size: -
DNA: TGTGCCAGCAGCGCCCAGGGAAACACCATATATTTT
CDR3: CASSAQGNTIYF

V: TRBV25-1
D: TRBD1
J: TRBJ1-4
size: -
DNA: TGTGCCAGCAGCCGACAGGGGAATATTGAAAAACTGTTTTTT
CDR3: CASSRQGNIEKLFF

V: TRBV19
D: -
J: TRBJ1-5
size: -
DNA: TGTGCCAGTAGTCCCCAGGGGCGGGCTTTTAATCAGCCCCAGCATTTT
CDR3: CASSPQGRAFNQPQHF

V: TRBV4-3
D: -
J: TRBJ2-7
size: -
DNA: TGCGCCAGCAGCCAAGATGAGGGAACGGGCGAGCAGTACTTC
CDR3: CASSQDEGTGEQYF

V: TRBV6-6
D: -
J: TRBJ1-1
size: -
DNA: TGTGCCAGCAGTTACTCGAAGGGGTACACTGAAGCTTTCTTT
CDR3: CASSYSKGYTEAFF

V: TRBV7-2
D: TRBD2
J: TRBJ2-1
size: -
DNA: TGTGCCAGCAGCTCAAATACAGCGGGGGGGAGGGATGAGCAGTTCTTC
CDR3: CASSSNTAGGRDEQFF

V: TRBV19
D: -
J: TRBJ1-2
size: -
DNA: TGTGCCAGTAGTATCGCAGCTTACTATGGCTACACCTTC
CDR3: CASSIAAYYGYTF

V: TRBV9
D: TRBD1
J: TRBJ2-2
size: -
DNA: TGTGCCAGCAGCGAGCCGGGACAGGGGGTTTCCGGGGAGCTGTTTTTT
CDR3: CASSEPGQGVSGELFF

V: TRBV7-2
D: -
J: TRBJ2-7
size: -
DNA: TGTGCCACCGAGGGGCAGGGGCCCTCCTACGAGCAGTACTTC
CDR3: CATEGQGPSYEQYF

V: TRBV6-1
D: -
J: TRBJ1-1
size: -
DNA: TGTGCCAGCAGTGGGCCGGGACAACGGGGCACTGAAGCTTTCTTT
CDR3: CASSGPGQRGTEAFF

V: TRBV18
D: TRBD1
J: TRBJ2-7
size: once
DNA: TGTGCCAGCTCCCCCACGGGACAGGCCTACGAGCAGTACTTC
CDR3: CASSPTGQAYEQYF

V: TRBV27
D: TRBD1
J: TRBJ2-5
size: -
DNA: TGTGCCAGCAGTGAACGGACAGGGGACTACCAAGAGACCCAGTACTTC
CDR3: CASSERTGDYQETQYF

V: TRBV11-2
D: TRBD1
J: TRBJ1-2
size: -
DNA: TGTGCCAGCAGCTTAGGGACAGGTTACTATGGCTACACCTTC
CDR3: CASSLGTGYYGYTF